This T cell receptor beta chain was sequenced during a study of T cells in localized non-small cell lung cancer. Study results and caveats: Maximal T cell clonality occurred in uninvolved adjacent lung, with tumor ranking below it. Elevated blood T cell density was associated with longer overall survival.

The CDR3 runs 15 residues. Germline CDR1 SGDLS, CDR2 YYNGEE. The V end lost 4 bases, the J end lost 2 bases, and 15 bases lay between the germline ends. On this clone: Its antigen is currently unknown.

Measured with immunoSEQ multiplex PCR; TCRdb has only the in-frame clones, and not every one. The data hold about 77,000 clones, with around 89% observed a single time. J is TRBJ1-1 and V is TRBV9; D is unclear. Specimen: peripheral blood, collected before any cancer treatment. The TCR was taken from a woman aged 40-69 years with stage I squamous cell lung carcinoma. The CDR3 DNA reads TGTGCCAGCAGCTTACACGACGGCAGAAACACTGAAGCTTTCTTT. Translation gives CASSLHDGRNTEAFF.